This is a list of T cell receptor beta chains from one sample in a study of blood T cell repertoires in COVID-19. TCRdb keeps only in-frame clones here, not all; method: immunoSEQ multiplex PCR. The data contain some 200,000 clones, 80% to 90% of them singletons. Sequenced input: peripheral blood. These receptors were taken from a man between 35 and 55 years old with active or convalescent COVID-19. Both conserved end residues are trimmed from each CDR3.

TRBJ2-1 TRBV7-2 ASSFGVNEQF
TRBJ1-1 TRBV14 ASSGHLSTEAF
TRBJ1-6 TRBV27 ASSTPLQTGRNSPLH
TRBJ1-1 TRBV20-1 SARSGGAF
TRBJ2-5 TRBV11-2 ASSPNLAGGRETQY
TRBJ1-6 TRBV2 ASSEALSAAGYNSPLH
TRBJ2-3 TRBV4-1 ASSQPPSRSTDTQY
TRBJ2-7 TRBV18 ASSPPGSYEQY
TRBJ1-1 TRBV11-2 ASRRLRGRDTEAF
TRBJ1-1 TRBV10-3 AISLTGGDTEAF
TRBJ1-4 TRBV24-1 ATSDLRGNGEKLF
TRBJ2-5 TRBV21-1 ASSSIGGWEETQY
TRBJ1-6 TRBV4-1 ASSQGWLQGGTSPLH
TRBJ1-5 TRBV6-2/TRBV6-3 ASSYSRNQPQH
TRBJ2-7 TRBV18 ASSQDRAYEQY
TRBJ2-7 TRBV6-5 ASSRDRDHEQY
TRBJ1-1 TRBV6-5 ASSTDQGAGTEAF
TRBJ1-5 TRBV19 ASRAVQGATAQPQH
TRBJ1-4 TRBV6-5 ASSYLTGQNNEKLF
TRBJ1-1 TRBV6-6 ASTSGGQGAF
TRBJ1-1 TRBV30 AWSGTGNTEAF
TRBJ1-1 TRBV20-1 SASDRGATEAF
TRBJ1-5 TRBV7-2 ASSLRVISGINNQPQH
TRBJ1-1 TRBV29-1 SVEVQGTYTEAF
TRBJ1-5 TRBV30 AWTPQLNQPQH
TRBJ1-5 TRBV6-4 ASSGGGGNQPQH
TRBJ1-3 TRBV30 AWSVQGAHSGNTIY
TRBJ2-7 TRBV19 ASSQRGGSYEQY
TRBJ1-1 TRBV6-5 ASRPDRTNTEAF
TRBJ1-2 TRBV2 ASNPGFKRDKGGYT
TRBJ1-4 TRBV4-1 ASSQDLAGGEEKLF
TRBJ2-3 TRBV5-4 ASSFDRFTDTQY
TRBJ1-4 TRBV30 AWRRAGRGEKLF
TRBJ1-6 TRBV18 ASSPAGQVESPLH
TRBJ2-7 TRBV3-1/TRBV3-2 ASSHHIWGRDSYEQY
TRBJ1-5 TRBV28 ASSRYTGGPRQPQH
TRBJ2-7 TRBV19 ATGLGTPYEQY
TRBJ1-5 TRBV6-5 ASSPSAGANQPQH
TRBJ1-2 TRBV30 AWMRGDTNYGYT
TRBJ2-1 TRBV3-1/TRBV3-2 ASSQPAGTGANNEQF
TRBJ2-5 TRBV3-1/TRBV3-2 ASSPLGERGETQY
TRBJ2-3 TRBV3-1/TRBV3-2 ASRTLAESTDTQY
TRBJ2-3 TRBV19 ASGPQGADTQY
TRBJ2-2 TRBV3-1/TRBV3-2 ASSHRTGGPTGELF
TRBJ2-2 TRBV30 AWSVLFKGTGELF
TRBJ2-3 TRBV5-4 ASSLTASGGQDTQY
TRBJ1-1 TRBV10-3 AISSREGGTEAF
TRBJ2-3 TRBV7-2 ASSLLAGAGTDTQY
TRBJ1-1 TRBV11-3 ASSQDRGTEAF
TRBJ2-7 TRBV30 AWSGVLAGDYYEQY
TRBJ2-2 TRBV5-4 ASSIGQGRTGELF